This T cell receptor beta chain was documented in a study of shared clonotypes between healthy human individuals. Profiled with immunoSEQ multiplex PCR; TCRdb holds only in-frame clones, not every one. This table has 2,100,000 or so clones, approximately 95% appearing once. The sequence was collected from a man aged 18 to 29 in good health. What was sequenced was naive CD4+ T cells sorted from blood. Stated subset: CD45RA+ positively selected.

The CDR3 DNA is TGTGCCAGCAGCTTAGTAGGACTAGCGGGCCAAGAGACCCAGTACTTC. Protein product: CASSLVGLAGQETQYF. The J gene is TRBJ2-5, the V gene TRBV11-3; 11 positions match TRBD2. Germline V gives CDR1 SGHNT, CDR2 YENEEA. This CDR3 has 16 residues. Trimming at V came to 1 base and at J to 1 base, leaving 2 bases not matched to a gene.